This T cell receptor (beta chain) emerged from a study of early T cells in non-severe SARS-CoV-2 infection (dated by TCRdb to about 2021). Looking at the study overall: Bulk RNA from unsorted whole blood was used for TCR sequencing, so alpha and beta chains could not be paired. Study-wide findings and limitations: VDJdb matching was skewed toward anti-spike CD8 responses and likely underestimated virus-specific expansions, missing private and CD4 specificities.

The method was 5' RACE. TCRdb shows the sequencer as NextSeq 500. Unique molecular identifiers were attached to individual cDNA molecules in the TCR library protocol so that sequencing error and PCR bias could be corrected. Both TCR alpha and beta chains were sequenced, and tight co-correlation was observed between alpha and beta sequence abundances in each sample. On the study's bioinformatics: V gene, J gene and CDR3 annotation of TCR sequences was performed with Decombinator V4. TCRs were defined as expanded if a significant change between any two time points was detected under a Poisson model with p below 0.0001. TCR abundances were normalised to the total number of TCRs sequenced in each sample and reported as counts per million. MAIT TCRs were defined by TRAV1-2 paired with TRAJ12, TRAJ20 or TRAJ33, and iNKT TCRs by TRAV10 paired with TRAJ18. VDJdb, accessed 1 November 2021, was searched for CMV, EBV and SARS-CoV-2 annotated TCRs, with TCRs annotated for multiple antigens excluded. The raw public data were reprocessed by TCRdb itself: fastp quality trimming at Q25, MiXCR clonotype calling, in-frame beta chains only. CDR3 protein duplicates are merged, each entry listing the most common genes and DNA. It is TCRdb's table, rather than the study itself, that gives the V and J calls and clone size. The sample table records 85,000 to 100,000 distinct CDR3 sequences; around 16% of these occur just once. The ten largest clones take up 5% to 5.5% of the sample.

This was a case-control study nested in a cohort of healthcare workers in London, UK, who had nasopharyngeal swab PCR tests and blood samples taken every week. Between 23 and 31 March 2020, the week of the UK lockdown, healthcare workers were enrolled and then followed up weekly for as long as 16 weeks. This clonotype was seen repeatedly, ten times or more. Its antigen is not yet known. One base away there is no much larger clone; base qualities are not given. From the cysteine up to the phenylalanine, the CDR3 has a length of 16 residues. Only the CDR3 part of the read is kept: 48 bases, read in frame from the first base. CDR1 and CDR2 (LGHNA, YSLEER) derive from the germline V gene. Unmatched junction bases come to 4, with V trimmed by 0 bases and J by 2 bases.

This sample comprised whole blood, obtained at baseline. The clonotype originates from an adult who was a healthcare worker with PCR-confirmed SARS-CoV-2 infection or an uninfected control (not recorded which). The rearranged chain carries TRBV4-3 and TRBJ2-3; TRBD2 fits 8 bases in the junction. The sequenced DNA: TGCGCCAGCAGCCAAGATAGGCGGGAGGTCACAGATACGCAGTATTTT. It codes for CASSQDRREVTDTQYF.